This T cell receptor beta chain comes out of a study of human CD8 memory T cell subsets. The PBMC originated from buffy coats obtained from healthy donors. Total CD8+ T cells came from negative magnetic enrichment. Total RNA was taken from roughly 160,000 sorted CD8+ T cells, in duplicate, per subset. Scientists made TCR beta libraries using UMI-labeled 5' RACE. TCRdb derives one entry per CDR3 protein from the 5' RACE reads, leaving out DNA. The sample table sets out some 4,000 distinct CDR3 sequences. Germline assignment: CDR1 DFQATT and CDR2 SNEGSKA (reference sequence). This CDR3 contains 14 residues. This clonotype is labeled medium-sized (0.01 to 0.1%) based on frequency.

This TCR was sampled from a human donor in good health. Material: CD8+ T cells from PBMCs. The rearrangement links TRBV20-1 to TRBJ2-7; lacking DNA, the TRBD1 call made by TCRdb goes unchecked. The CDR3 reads CSAKGRGSSYEQYF.